These 31 T cell receptor beta chains share one sample of origin, sequenced in a study of cytomegalovirus exposure and HLA in healthy donors. The PCR contained 60 Vbeta and 13 Jbeta primers. TCRdb keeps only in-frame clones here, not all; method: immunoSEQ multiplex PCR. The sample table sets out about 140,000 clones. Material: PBMCs. The receptors come from a woman between 18 and 29 years old in good health and CMV-seronegative.

The CDR3 nucleotides read TGTGCCAGCAGCCCTCGGGAGGGGAGGACCGGGGAGCTGTTTTTT. Its protein is CASSPREGRTGELFF. The gene calls are TRBV7-2 and TRBJ2-2, with TRBD2 identical over 8 bases. The germline CDR1 and CDR2 sequences are SGHTA and FQGNSA. V shed 5 bases, J shed 5 bases, and the junction held 7 bases outside the gene matches. This CDR3 is 15 amino acids long.

The J gene is TRBJ2-1, the V gene TRBV6-5; TRBD2 matches at 9 bases. V lost 5 bases to trimming and J lost 4 bases; unmatched junction nucleotides: 6. The CDR3 is made up of 15 amino acids. Per germline, CDR1 MNHEY and CDR2 SVGAGI. CDR3 protein: CASSPEREVYNEQFF. Here the CDR3 DNA reads TGTGCCAGCAGTCCCGAGCGGGAGGTATACAATGAGCAGTTCTTC.

The V gene is TRBV9, the J gene TRBJ2-1; D may be TRBD1 (5 bases). Germline-derived CDR1 and CDR2 are SGDLS and YYNGEE. The V and J ends lost 0 bases and 10 bases respectively, with 8 bases between them. This CDR3 is built from 12 residues. CDR3 region: CASSVEGSEQFF. For the CDR3, the DNA is TGTGCCAGCAGCGTAGAGGGGTCGGAGCAGTTCTTC.

This chain joins TRBV5-4 and TRBJ2-6; tentative D call: TRBD1 (6 bases). Trimming cost V 5 bases and J 2 bases, with 11 bases left between them. This CDR3 has 15 residues. CDR1 is SGHNT, CDR2 YYREEE, per germline (reference sequence). DNA for the CDR3: TGTGCCAGCAGTCGAACAGGGACTGGGGCCAACGTCCTGACTTTC. Encoded protein: CASSRTGTGANVLTF.

The chain employs TRBV14 and TRBJ2-2, with TRBD1 matching 7 bases. CDR3 length: 16 amino acids. The junction had 7 bases not matched to a gene; V was cut back by 3 bases and J by 3 bases. Per germline, CDR1 SGHDN and CDR2 FVKESK. The CDR3 protein is CASSQPTGRDTGELFF. CDR3 DNA: TGTGCCAGCAGCCAGCCGACAGGGCGGGACACCGGGGAGCTGTTTTTT.

The CDR3 DNA follows: TGTGCCAGCAGCCCGGGTGACAGGGATCAGACCCAGTACTTC. Translating it yields CASSPGDRDQTQYF. J is TRBJ2-5 and V is TRBV2; 7 nucleotides agree with TRBD1. With V trimmed by 6 bases and J by 6 bases, 10 bases remained unmatched. There are 14 residues in the CDR3. The germline V gene has CDR1 SNHLY and CDR2 FYNNEI.

The genes are TRBV19 and TRBJ1-4; TRBD1 aligns across 10 bases. Per germline, CDR1 LNHDA and CDR2 SQIVND (reference sequence). V was pared by 4 bases and J by 9 bases, with 8 bases of the junction left unmatched. CDR3 length equals 15 residues. The CDR3 loop reads CASSRPGTGDQKLFF. CDR3 sequence (DNA): TGTGCCAGTAGTAGACCCGGGACAGGGGATCAAAAACTGTTTTTT.

The V gene is TRBV7-6, the J gene TRBJ2-2, with a tentative D call TRBD2 (6 bases). Per the germline V gene, CDR1 is SGHVS and CDR2 is FNYEAQ. The CDR3 spans 17 residues. Deletions cut 8 bases from V and 2 bases from J, with 21 bases between. CDR3 in amino acids: CASAGSVGGRNTGELFF. Written as DNA, the CDR3 is TGTGCCAGCGCAGGGTCGGTGGGAGGCCGAAACACCGGGGAGCTGTTTTTT.

CDR3 coding DNA: TGTGCCAGCAGCGCGACAGAGCAAGAGACCCAGTACTTC. Protein product: CASSATEQETQYF. This rearrangement joins TRBV5-4 to TRBJ2-5; D possibly corresponds to TRBD1 (5 bases). Between the trimmed V and J ends, which lost 4 bases and 2 bases, there was a span of 9 bases. The CDR3 covers 13 residues. In germline, CDR1 is SGHNT, CDR2 YYREEE (reference sequence).

CDR3 nucleotide sequence: TGTGCCAGCAGCTTAGAACTATTGGCGTACGAGCAGTACTTC. Amino acids: CASSLELLAYEQYF. This sequence joins TRBV7-2 and TRBJ2-7, with no clear D. V gave up 1 base and J gave up 4 bases, with 11 bases separating them. The length of the CDR3 is 14 residues. Germline V lookup: CDR1 SGHTA, CDR2 FQGNSA.

J is TRBJ2-1 and V is TRBV27, with D tentatively TRBD2 (5 bases). V gave up 8 bases and J gave up 0 bases, with 14 bases separating them. The CDR3 is 15 amino acids. CDR1 MNHEY and CDR2 SMNVEV come from the germline V gene (reference sequence). This CDR3 reads CASVGLPPSYNEQFF. CDR3 bases: TGTGCCAGCGTTGGACTCCCTCCCTCCTACAATGAGCAGTTCTTC.

The chain combines TRBV5-1 with TRBJ2-1; the match to TRBD1 covers 10 bases. The V gene end was trimmed by 4 bases and the J gene end by 4 bases; junction bases not matched to a gene: 8. The CDR3 extends over 16 amino acids. Germline CDR1 SGHRS, CDR2 YFSETQ. The CDR3: CASSPAGTGAYNEQFF. CDR3 in DNA: TGCGCCAGCAGCCCGGCAGGGACAGGGGCTTACAATGAGCAGTTCTTC.

Concerning this clone: The junction departs from the called germline gene at one end, perhaps through a read error. The rearrangement uses TRBV4-1 and TRBJ1-6, with D uncertain. Germline V gene lookup returns CDR1 MGHRA and CDR2 YSYEKL. The length of the CDR3 is 13 residues. The CDR3: CASSLPQNSPLHF. CDR3 bases: TGCGCCAGCAGCCTACCACAGAATTCACCTCTCCACTTT.

This chain connects TRBV4-3 to TRBJ1-3, with a weak D call TRBD1 (5 bases). CDR3 length: 16 amino acids. Looked up from germline, CDR1 is LGHNA and CDR2 is YSLEER. Trimming removed 0 bases from V and 0 bases from J, with 9 bases in between. For the CDR3, the DNA is TGCGCCAGCAGCCAAGACAGGGTAGGCTCTGGAAACACCATATATTTT. This codes for CASSQDRVGSGNTIYF.

The gene calls are TRBV19 and TRBJ1-2; TRBD1 is a possible D gene (6 bases). Trimming pared 4 bases from V and 3 bases from J, leaving 9 bases between. CDR1 and CDR2 from the germline V gene are LNHDA and SQIVND (reference sequence). This CDR3 has 13 amino acids. CDR3 sequence (DNA): TGTGCCAGTAGTAGCGAGGGGGACTATGGCTACACCTTC. Translating it yields CASSSEGDYGYTF. Combining the CDR3 with reference TRBV19 and TRBJ1-2 gives the whole variable domain DGGITQSPKYLFRKEGQNVTLSCEQNLNHDAMYWYRQDPGQGLRLIYYSQIVNDFQKGDIAEGYSVSREKKESFPLTVTSAQKNPTAFYLCASSSEGDYGYTFGSGTRLTVV.

The chain uses TRBV11-3 and TRBJ1-2; possible D gene TRBD1, 5 bases. Per germline, CDR1 SGHNT and CDR2 YENEEA. The CDR3 spans 15 residues. The germline V and J ends were trimmed by 5 bases and 5 bases, with 18 bases remaining between them. CDR3 loop: CASSLGGGFQYGYTF. The DNA of the CDR3 is TGTGCCAGCAGCCTTGGCGGGGGATTCCAATATGGCTACACCTTC.

V is TRBV5-1 and J is TRBJ2-1, with 11 positions matching TRBD2. The CDR3 runs to 16 residues. After removal of 4 bases from V and 4 bases from J, the junction contained 7 bases not matched to a gene. Germline values: CDR1 SGHRS, CDR2 YFSETQ. CDR3 loop: CASSLWASGGYNEQFF. The DNA for the CDR3 is TGCGCCAGCAGCCTGTGGGCTAGCGGGGGGTACAATGAGCAGTTCTTC.

The V gene is TRBV10-2, the J gene TRBJ2-1; D gene ambiguous. Germline loops: CDR1 WSHSY, CDR2 SAAADI. The CDR3 is made up of 16 amino acids. Trimming stripped 0 bases from V and 9 bases from J, with 18 bases between. The CDR3 protein is CASSESIARGPAEQFF. The CDR3 DNA follows: TGCGCCAGCAGTGAGTCTATCGCCCGAGGTCCTGCTGAGCAGTTCTTC.

The rearrangement links TRBV15 to TRBJ2-3, with TRBD2 matching 10 bases. The CDR3 consists of 15 residues. V shed 8 bases and J 5 bases; nucleotides not matched to a gene: 10. Germline V CDR1 and CDR2: LNHNV, YYDKDF (reference sequence). This chain's CDR3 is CATCEGTSVGDTQYF. CDR3 DNA: TGTGCCACCTGCGAGGGGACTAGCGTTGGAGATACGCAGTATTTT.

The chain has TRBV11-2 and TRBJ2-7; possible D gene TRBD2, 6 bases. Per germline, CDR1 SGHAT and CDR2 FQNNGV. Trimming took off 5 bases at V and 5 bases at J, with 22 bases between the two ends. There are 16 residues in the CDR3. This chain's CDR3 is CASSPGVGIGKNEQYF. The CDR3, as DNA: TGTGCCAGCAGCCCGGGGGTGGGGATAGGTAAAAACGAGCAGTACTTC.

This chain links TRBV6-1 with TRBJ2-7; D remains unclear. The CDR3 spans 13 residues. Germline CDR1 and CDR2: MNHNS and SASEGT. V dropped 1 base and J dropped 3 bases, with 7 bases sitting between them. The CDR3 reads CASSEVPYYEQYV. In DNA form, the CDR3 reads TGTGCCAGCAGTGAAGTGCCGTACTACGAGCAGTACGTC.

The rearrangement uses TRBV5-1 and TRBJ1-4, with a possible D match to TRBD1 (5 bases). This CDR3 region has 14 residues. V was pared by 4 bases and J by 8 bases, with 15 bases between. Germline V gene lookup returns CDR1 SGHRS and CDR2 YFSETQ. CDR3 region: CASSQNDRLEKLFF. The CDR3 DNA reads TGCGCCAGCAGCCAGAACGACAGATTGGAAAAACTGTTTTTT.

The V and J genes are TRBV6-5 and TRBJ2-5, with D possibly TRBD1 on 6 matching bases. The CDR3 is made up of 15 amino acids. V was shortened by 1 base and J by 2 bases, with 11 bases between the two germline ends. The germline V gene has CDR1 MNHEY and CDR2 SVGAGI. The CDR3 DNA reads as TGTGCCAGCAGTTACTTTTGGACAGATCAAGAGACCCAGTACTTC. Protein: CASSYFWTDQETQYF.

The rearrangement uses TRBV5-1 and TRBJ2-5; D gene uncertain. The V gene's germline CDR1 is SGHRS and CDR2 YFSETQ. The V gene lost 2 bases and the J gene lost 0 bases, with 5 bases spanning the gap. The CDR3 is made up of 13 amino acids. The CDR3 loop is CASSFTNQETQYF. Written as DNA, the CDR3 is TGCGCCAGCAGCTTCACTAACCAAGAGACCCAGTACTTC.

The chain joins TRBV6-1 to TRBJ2-3, with D possibly matching TRBD1 (6 bases). V lost 2 bases and J 0 bases, leaving 9 bases between the germline ends. The CDR3 has 15 amino acids. Germline CDR1 reads MNHNS; CDR2 reads SASEGT. CDR3 DNA sequence: TGTGCCAGCAGTGAAAGGACAGACAGCACAGATACGCAGTATTTT. This sequence encodes CASSERTDSTDTQYF.

V is TRBV7-8 and J is TRBJ1-6; TRBD1 is a possible D gene (6 bases). V was clipped by 5 bases and J by 12 bases, with 17 bases between them. This CDR3 comprises 14 residues. Germline V gene lookup returns CDR1 SGHVS and CDR2 FQNEAQ. CDR3 protein: CASSLGRGERPLHF. CDR3 DNA: TGTGCCAGCAGCCTAGGCAGGGGAGAACGACCCCTCCACTTT. The whole variable domain, remainder taken from reference TRBV7-8 and TRBJ1-6, is GAGVSQSPRYKVAKRGQDVALRCDPISGHVSLFWYQQALGQGPEFLTYFQNEAQLDKSGLPSDRFFAERPEGSVSTLKIQRTQQEDSAVYLCASSLGRGERPLHFGNGTRLTVT.

The V and J genes are TRBV6-1 and TRBJ2-1; TRBD2 agrees at 7 bases. Per germline, CDR1 MNHNS and CDR2 SASEGT. V lost 2 bases to trimming and J lost 8 bases; unmatched junction nucleotides: 0. The CDR3 is 12 amino acids. The CDR3 DNA reads as TGTGCCAGCAGTGAACGGGGGGATGAGCAGTTCTTC. It encodes CASSERGDEQFF.

This chain uses TRBV14 with TRBJ1-2, with D hard to call. V lost 3 bases and J 1 base, leaving 12 bases between the germline ends. The CDR3 loop spans 15 amino acids. Looked up from germline, CDR1 is SGHDN and CDR2 is FVKESK. In DNA, the CDR3 is TGTGCCAGCAGCCACCAACCGGGAAATAACTATGGCTACACCTTC. Residues: CASSHQPGNNYGYTF.

V and J are TRBV7-9 and TRBJ2-7, with unresolved D. Germline V gene sequence: CDR1 SEHNR, CDR2 FQNEAQ (reference sequence). The CDR3 is 14 amino acids. The ends were cut back, 1 base at V and 5 bases at J, with 12 bases in the middle. DNA for the CDR3: TGTGCCAGCAGCTTAGGTTCCCAGGTCGACGAGCAGTACGTC. Translated: CASSLGSQVDEQYV.

The rearrangement uses TRBV7-2 and TRBJ2-3; D is unresolved. This CDR3 is 11 amino acids long. CDR1 is SGHTA and CDR2 is FQGNSA in the germline V gene. Trimming took off 3 bases at V and 6 bases at J, with 4 bases between the two ends. CDR3 in DNA: TGTGCCAGCAGCTTCAGGGATACGCAGTATTTT. Its protein product is CASSFRDTQYF.

This chain uses TRBV9 with TRBJ2-2, with D perhaps TRBD1 (6 bases). Trimming removed 3 bases from V and 6 bases from J, with 15 bases in between. In germline, CDR1 is SGDLS, CDR2 YYNGEE. The CDR3 extends over 15 amino acids. The CDR3 loop reads CASSANTQGSGELFF. In nucleotides, the CDR3 is TGTGCCAGCAGCGCAAATACTCAGGGGTCCGGGGAGCTGTTTTTT. The full variable domain, completed using reference TRBV9 and TRBJ2-2, is DSGVTQTPKHLITATGQRVTLRCSPRSGDLSVYWYQQSLDQGLQFLIQYYNGEERAKGNILERFSAQQFPDLHSELNLSSLELGDSALYFCASSANTQGSGELFFGEGSRLTVL.